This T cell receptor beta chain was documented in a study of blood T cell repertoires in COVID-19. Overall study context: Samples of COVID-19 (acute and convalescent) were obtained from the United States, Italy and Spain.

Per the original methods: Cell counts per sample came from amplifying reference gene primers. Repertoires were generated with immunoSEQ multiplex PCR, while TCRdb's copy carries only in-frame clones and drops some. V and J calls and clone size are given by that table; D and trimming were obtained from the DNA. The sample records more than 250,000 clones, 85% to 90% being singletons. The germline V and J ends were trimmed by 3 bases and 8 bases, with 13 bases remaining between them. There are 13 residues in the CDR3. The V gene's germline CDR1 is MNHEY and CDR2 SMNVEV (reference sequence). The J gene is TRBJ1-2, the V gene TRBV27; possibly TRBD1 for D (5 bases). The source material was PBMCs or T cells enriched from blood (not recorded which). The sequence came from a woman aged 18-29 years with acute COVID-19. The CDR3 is CASSLGGSGGYTF. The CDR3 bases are TGTGCCAGCAGTTTGGGGGGATCGGGCGGCTACACCTTC.